These 5 T cell receptor beta chains share one sample of origin, sequenced in a study of identifying expanded T cells in peripheral blood. Some clones are missing from TCRdb's copy, which holds only in-frame ones; the method was immunoSEQ multiplex PCR. Altogether tens of thousands of clones are present, approximately 83% being singletons, with the ten largest covering about a fifth. Sequencing was done on a sample of blood. These receptor sequences come from a person aged 18 to 70 in good health.

The rearrangement uses TRBV5-1 and TRBJ2-3; possible D gene TRBD1, 6 bases. The CDR3 has 16 residues. The ends were cut back, 1 base at V and 2 bases at J, with 14 bases in the middle. Germline loops: CDR1 SGHRS, CDR2 YFSETQ. The CDR3 bases are TGCGCCAGCAGCTTGACTACAGGGCCGAACACAGATACGCAGTATTTT. It codes for CASSLTTGPNTDTQYF.

The chain couples TRBV18 to TRBJ1-5, with 9 bases matching TRBD1. V lost 6 bases and J lost 4; bases outside the gene matches: 7. The CDR3 length is 15 residues. Germline CDR1 KGHSH, CDR2 LQKENI. CDR3 in DNA: TGTGCCAGCTCTCCCCGGGACAGGGATAATCAGCCCCAGCATTTT. It encodes CASSPRDRDNQPQHF.

The chain links TRBV2 to TRBJ2-5, with a possible D match to TRBD1 (5 bases). Germline-derived CDR1 and CDR2 are SNHLY and FYNNEI. The CDR3 contains 17 residues. V was trimmed by 2 bases and J by 5 bases, leaving 21 bases between them. The CDR3 DNA follows: TGTGCCAGCAGTGAAAGGGGTGGGCAGGGAAAGATTGAGACCCAGTACTTC. Its translation is CASSERGGQGKIETQYF.

The chain couples TRBV7-2 to TRBJ2-2; D is ambiguous. CDR1 is SGHTA, CDR2 FQGNSA, per germline. The V end lost 1 base, the J end lost 1 base, and 7 bases lay between the germline ends. The CDR3 loop spans 15 amino acids. The CDR3 DNA follows: TGTGCCAGCAGCTTAGTCCACAGGAACACCGGGGAGCTGTTTTTT. Translated, it gives CASSLVHRNTGELFF.

The chain joins TRBV27 to TRBJ2-1; TRBD1 matches at 10 bases. This CDR3 has 15 residues. Germline assignment: CDR1 MNHEY and CDR2 SMNVEV (reference sequence). V lost 3 bases, J lost 5 bases, and 4 bases stayed unmatched. For the CDR3, the DNA is TGTGCCAGCAGTTTCGACAGGGGGCGAAACAATGAGCAGTTCTTC. It is translated as CASSFDRGRNNEQFF.